Listed below are T cell receptor beta chains from one sample, sequenced in a study of PD-1 blockade in classical Hodgkin lymphoma. Clones were read by immunoSEQ multiplex PCR, and TCRdb kept only the in-frame ones, dropping some. The repertoire holds just under 65,000 clones, about 90% seen once, with about 9.4% in the top ten. The input for sequencing was peripheral blood mononuclear cells (PBMCs), taken before the fourth cycle of nivolumab. The receptor set was obtained from a human donor with classical Hodgkin lymphoma. CDR3s include the opening cysteine and the closing phenylalanine or tryptophan. Each record gives: CDR3 length, clone size, J gene, V gene, D gene, CDR3 DNA, CDR3 protein. D genes are given only for firm matches. Size is omitted from some rows. Given values are once, few, many or a class for expanded clones.

>12|.|TRBJ2-7|TRBV7-2|.
TGTGCCAGCAGCTTAGTGAGGGGTGAGCAGTACTTC
CASSLVRGEQYF
>17|.|TRBJ2-7|TRBV11-2|TRBD1
TGTGCCAGCAGCTTAGACTTAACCGGGACAGGGAACTACGAGCAGTACTTC
CASSLDLTGTGNYEQYF
>14|.|TRBJ2-5|TRBV6-1|TRBD2
TGTGCCAGCACGGCGGGGGGCCGGGGCGAGACCCAGTACTTC
CASTAGGRGETQYF
>14|.|TRBJ1-2|TRBV7-8|.
TGTGCCAGCAGTTTACGGGGCCTGGAGGATGGCTACACCTTC
CASSLRGLEDGYTF
>14|.|TRBJ1-2|TRBV18|TRBD1
TGTGCCAGCTCACACGACAGGGGGCTAAAAGGCTACACCTTC
CASSHDRGLKGYTF
>15|.|TRBJ1-1|TRBV5-4|.
TGTGCCAGCAGCTTGGGATCCCTGATGAACACTGAAGCTTTCTTT
CASSLGSLMNTEAFF
>14|once|TRBJ2-2|TRBV10-3|TRBD2
TGTGCCATCCCCGGGGGGGGCGTCACCGGGGAGCTGTTTTTT
CAIPGGGVTGELFF
>12|.|TRBJ1-2|TRBV6-1|.
TGTGCCAGCACACAGGGTAACTATGGCTACACCTTC
CASTQGNYGYTF
>17|.|TRBJ2-3|TRBV7-9|.
TGTGCCAGCAGCTCCGGGTTCTATGGGCCGCTCACAGATACGCAGTATTTT
CASSSGFYGPLTDTQYF
>14|.|TRBJ2-3|TRBV7-7|TRBD1
TGTGCTAGCAGCCCGACAGGGAGCACAGATACGCAGTATTTT
CASSPTGSTDTQYF
>17|.|TRBJ2-2|TRBV7-7|.
TGTGCTAGCAGCCCGACGCCCCTTTATGGAGACACCGGGGAGCTGTTTTTT
CASSPTPLYGDTGELFF
>13|once|TRBJ1-1|TRBV19|TRBD1
TGTGCCAGTAGCAGTGACAGGGGGCGCAGGGCTTTCTTT
CASSSDRGRRAFF
>15|.|TRBJ1-5|TRBV19|.
TGTGCCAGTAGTATTATCACAGGGAATGATCAGCCCCAGCATTTT
CASSIITGNDQPQHF
>13|.|TRBJ2-1|TRBV10-1|.
TGCGCCAGCAGTGAGGAGGGAGCTAATGAGCAGTTCTTC
CASSEEGANEQFF
>15|.|TRBJ1-3|TRBV6-5|.
TGTGCCAGCAGACAACCGGGGGCTGGTGGAAACACCATATATTTT
CASRQPGAGGNTIYF
>15|.|TRBJ1-5|TRBV6-6|.
TGTGCCAGCAGTGAGCCGGCCCTGGGCAATCAGCCCCAGCATTTT
CASSEPALGNQPQHF
>15|.|TRBJ2-3|TRBV7-2|TRBD2
TGTGCCAGCAGTTTGAGCGGGGGGGGCAGAGATACGCAGTATTTT
CASSLSGGGRDTQYF
>15|.|TRBJ1-5|TRBV6-6|TRBD1
TGTGCCAGCAGTAATACAGGGGATAGCAATCAGCCCCAGCATTTT
CASSNTGDSNQPQHF
>14|.|TRBJ2-3|TRBV18|.
TGTGCCAGCTCACCACCGGGGGGCTCAGATACGCAGTATTTT
CASSPPGGSDTQYF
>14|.|TRBJ1-1|TRBV7-8|TRBD1
TGTGCCAGCAGCTCGGGACAGCTGAACACTGAAGCTTTCTTT
CASSSGQLNTEAFF
>14|once|TRBJ2-1|TRBV14|TRBD2
TGTGCCAGCAGCCCACAATGGGGGGGTGGTGAGCAGTTCTTC
CASSPQWGGGEQFF
>15|once|TRBJ2-3|TRBV12-5|TRBD2
TGTGCTAGTGGCAAAAGCGGGGGCATCACAGATACGCAGTATTTT
CASGKSGGITDTQYF
>13|.|TRBJ1-5|TRBV18|.
TGTGCCAGCTCACCTTTGGAAGGACAGCCCCAGCATTTT
CASSPLEGQPQHF
>16|.|TRBJ2-7|TRBV5-1|.
TGCGCCAGCAGCTTGATGACCGGGGCAAGCTCCTACGAGCAGTACTTC
CASSLMTGASSYEQYF
>12|once|TRBJ1-2|TRBV13|.
TGTGCCAGCAGCTTAAAAGGGAACGGCTACACCTTC
CASSLKGNGYTF
>14|.|TRBJ2-7|TRBV5-1|TRBD2
TGCGCCAGCAGCTGGGGGGGAGGTATCTACGAGCAGTACTTC
CASSWGGGIYEQYF
>15|.|TRBJ2-3|TRBV5-1|TRBD1
TGCGCCAGCAGCTCGAACAGGGGAATCACAGATACGCAGTATTTT
CASSSNRGITDTQYF
>16|.|TRBJ1-1|TRBV6-5|.
TGTGCCAGCAGTTACTCCCGGGACCCCCGGGGGACTGAAGCTTTCTTT
CASSYSRDPRGTEAFF
>16|.|TRBJ2-7|TRBV4-1|TRBD2
TGCGCCAGCAGCCAAAATTTAGCGGGGAGAGCCTACGAGCAGTACTTC
CASSQNLAGRAYEQYF
>12|.|TRBJ1-4|TRBV2|TRBD1
TGTGCCAGCAGAACAGGGGCGGAAAAACTGTTTTTT
CASRTGAEKLFF
>14|.|TRBJ1-2|TRBV27|.
TGTGCCAGCAAGGAAGTTGGTTCCGGTCGTGGCTACACCTTC
CASKEVGSGRGYTF
>13|.|TRBJ1-1|TRBV5-4|.
TGTGCCAGCAGCTTGGAAGGGGTGGGGCAGGCTTTCTTT
CASSLEGVGQAFF
>16|.|TRBJ2-3|TRBV6-5|TRBD2
TGTGCCAGCAGTTGGTCAGGGACTAGCACCACAGATACGCAGTATTTT
CASSWSGTSTTDTQYF
>15|few|TRBJ1-1|TRBV28|TRBD1
TGTGCCAGCAGTTCCTGGGACAGCCTGAACACTGAAGCTTTCTTT
CASSSWDSLNTEAFF
>10|.|TRBJ2-2|TRBV23-1|.
TGCGGCCGGGACTCGGGGGAGCTGTTTTTT
CGRDSGELFF
>12|.|TRBJ1-3|TRBV27|.
TGTGCCAGCAGTTTACCCGGAAACACCATATATTTT
CASSLPGNTIYF
>14|.|TRBJ1-1|TRBV6-1|.
TGTGCCAGCACCATGGGGGCATGGATTGGCGAAGCTTTCTTT
CASTMGAWIGEAFF
>13|.|TRBJ1-6|TRBV11-2|.
TGTGCCAGCAGCTTAGGGTTTGATTCACCCCTCCACTTT
CASSLGFDSPLHF
>12|once|TRBJ2-5|TRBV5-1|.
TGCGCCAGCCTTTCGGAACAGGAGACCCAGTACTTC
CASLSEQETQYF
>13|.|TRBJ1-2|TRBV2|TRBD1
TGTGCCAGCAGTGGACAGGGGTACTATGGCTACACCTTC
CASSGQGYYGYTF
>12|.|TRBJ2-7|TRBV27|.
TGTGCCAGCAGTCTGGTTGGGGACGAGCAGTACTTC
CASSLVGDEQYF
>13|.|TRBJ2-7|TRBV27|.
TGTGCCAGCAGTTTTGCGGGCCGCGATGAGCAGTACTTC
CASSFAGRDEQYF
>14|once|TRBJ2-1|TRBV7-2|.
TGTGCCAGCAGCCTCGCTGACAGCTACAATGAGCAGTTCTTC
CASSLADSYNEQFF
>16|.|TRBJ2-2|TRBV30|.
TGTGCCTGGAGTGTATACCCCGGGAGAGGGGCCGGGGAGCTGTTTTTT
CAWSVYPGRGAGELFF
>15|.|TRBJ2-1|TRBV5-6|TRBD1
TGTGCCAGCAGCTCGGAAGGGGGCGCTTACAATGAGCAGTTCTTC
CASSSEGGAYNEQFF
>17|.|TRBJ1-5|TRBV12-5|.
TGTGCTAGTGATTTGACAGGCGGGCGATTTTTCAATCAGCCCCAGCATTTT
CASDLTGGRFFNQPQHF
>17|.|TRBJ1-2|TRBV7-9|.
TGTGCCAGCAGCTTAAAAAAGGTTGCGGGGCCAGGGGATGGCTACACCTTC
CASSLKKVAGPGDGYTF
>15|.|TRBJ1-2|TRBV5-1|.
TGCGCCAGCAGCGGGGGCCTCACCCTAAACTATGGCTACACCTTC
CASSGGLTLNYGYTF
>14|once|TRBJ2-3|TRBV11-3|.
TGTGCCAGCAGCTTAGATCCGTTGACAGATACGCAGTATTTT
CASSLDPLTDTQYF